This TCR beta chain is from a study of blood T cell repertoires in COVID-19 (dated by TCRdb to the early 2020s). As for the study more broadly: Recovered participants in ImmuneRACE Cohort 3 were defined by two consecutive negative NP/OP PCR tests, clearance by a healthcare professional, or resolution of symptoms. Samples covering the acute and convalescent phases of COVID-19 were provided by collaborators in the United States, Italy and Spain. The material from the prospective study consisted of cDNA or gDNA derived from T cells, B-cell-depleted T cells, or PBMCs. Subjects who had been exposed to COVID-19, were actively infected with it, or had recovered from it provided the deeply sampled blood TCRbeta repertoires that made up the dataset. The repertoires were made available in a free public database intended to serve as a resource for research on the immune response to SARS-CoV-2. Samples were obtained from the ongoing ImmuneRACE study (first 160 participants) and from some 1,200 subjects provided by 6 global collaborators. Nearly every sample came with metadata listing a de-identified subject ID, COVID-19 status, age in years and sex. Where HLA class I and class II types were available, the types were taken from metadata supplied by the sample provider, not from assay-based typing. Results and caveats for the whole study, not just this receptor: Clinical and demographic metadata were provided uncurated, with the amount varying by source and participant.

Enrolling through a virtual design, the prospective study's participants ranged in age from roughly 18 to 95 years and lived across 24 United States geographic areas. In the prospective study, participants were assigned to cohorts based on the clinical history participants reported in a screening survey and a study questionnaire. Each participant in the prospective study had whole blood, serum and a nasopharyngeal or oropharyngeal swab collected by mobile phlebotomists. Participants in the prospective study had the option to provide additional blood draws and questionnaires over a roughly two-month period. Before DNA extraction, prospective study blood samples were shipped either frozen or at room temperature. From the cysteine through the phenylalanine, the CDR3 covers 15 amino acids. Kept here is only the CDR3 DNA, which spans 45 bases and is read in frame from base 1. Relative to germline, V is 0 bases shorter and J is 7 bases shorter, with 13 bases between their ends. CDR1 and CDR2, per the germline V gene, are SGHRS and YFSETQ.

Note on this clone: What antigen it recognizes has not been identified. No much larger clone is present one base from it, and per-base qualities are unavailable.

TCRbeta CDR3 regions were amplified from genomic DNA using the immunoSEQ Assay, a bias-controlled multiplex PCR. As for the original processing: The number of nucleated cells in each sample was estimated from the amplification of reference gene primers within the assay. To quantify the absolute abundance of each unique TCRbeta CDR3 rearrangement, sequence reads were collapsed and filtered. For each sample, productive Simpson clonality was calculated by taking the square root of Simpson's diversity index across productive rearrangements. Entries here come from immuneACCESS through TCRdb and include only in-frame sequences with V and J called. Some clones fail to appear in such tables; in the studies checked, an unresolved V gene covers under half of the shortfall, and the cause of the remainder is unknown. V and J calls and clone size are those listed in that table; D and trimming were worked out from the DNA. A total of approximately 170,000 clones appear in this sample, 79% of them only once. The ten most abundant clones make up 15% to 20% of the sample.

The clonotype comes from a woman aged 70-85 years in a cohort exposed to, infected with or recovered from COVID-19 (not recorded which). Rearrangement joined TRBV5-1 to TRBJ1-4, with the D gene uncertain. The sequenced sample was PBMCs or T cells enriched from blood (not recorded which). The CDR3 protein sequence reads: CASSLGPGGSEKLFF. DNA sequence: TGCGCCAGCAGCTTGGGCCCGGGAGGTAGTGAAAAACTGTTTTTT.